This note documents a single TCR beta chain sequence. V was cut by 6 bases and J by 3 bases, with 21 bases left in between. Per germline, CDR1 SQVTM and CDR2 ANQGSEA. CDR3 length: 16 residues. The data stem from a study of blood T cell repertoires in COVID-19. Study summary: The United States, Italy and Spain were the sources of the acute and convalescent COVID-19 samples.

It was during active infection that Seattle patients were enrolled and then longitudinally followed. In the original workflow: Scientists estimated how many nucleated cells there were by amplifying reference gene primers. This table comes from immunoSEQ multiplex PCR, and its TCRdb copy is limited to in-frame clones, with some not included. V, J and clone size reflect that table, while D and trimming were determined from the DNA. The table lists roughly 200,000 clones, under 90% of them singletons. This TCR was sampled from a person in their 70s with COVID-19, enrolled during active disease. This chain connects TRBV29-1 to TRBJ2-1; maybe TRBD2 (7 bases). The sample consisted of peripheral blood. The CDR3 sequence is CSVQERGGGGYNEQFF. The CDR3, as DNA: TGCAGCGTCCAAGAGAGGGGGGGAGGAGGCTACAATGAGCAGTTCTTC.